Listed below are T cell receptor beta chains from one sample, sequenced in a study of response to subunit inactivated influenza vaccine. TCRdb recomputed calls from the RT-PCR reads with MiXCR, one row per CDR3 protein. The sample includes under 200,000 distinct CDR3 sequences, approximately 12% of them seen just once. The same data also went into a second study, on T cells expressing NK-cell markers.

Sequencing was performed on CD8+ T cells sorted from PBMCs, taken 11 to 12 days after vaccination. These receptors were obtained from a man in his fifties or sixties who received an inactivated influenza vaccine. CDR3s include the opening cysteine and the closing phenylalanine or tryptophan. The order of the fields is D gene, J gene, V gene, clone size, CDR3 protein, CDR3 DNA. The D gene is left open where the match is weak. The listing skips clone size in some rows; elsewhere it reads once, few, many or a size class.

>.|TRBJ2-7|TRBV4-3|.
CASSQDSTGLYEQYF
TGCGCCAGCAGCCAAGATTCGACAGGCTTGTACGAGCAGTACTTC
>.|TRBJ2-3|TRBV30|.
CAWSRTGAPGDTQYF
TGTGCCTGGAGTCGGACCGGCGCCCCTGGAGATACGCAGTATTTT
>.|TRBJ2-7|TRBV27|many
CAKFSGYDEQYF
TGTGCCAAGTTTAGTGGGTATGACGAGCAGTACTTC
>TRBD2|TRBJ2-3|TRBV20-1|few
CSASMGSGRSTDTQYF
TGCAGTGCTAGTATGGGTAGCGGGAGGTCGACAGATACGCAGTATTTT
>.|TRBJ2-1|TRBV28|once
CASYKRREQFF
TGTGCCAGCTACAAGCGGCGTGAGCAGTTCTTC
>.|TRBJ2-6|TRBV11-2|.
CASSLVGYSGANVLTF
TGTGCCAGCAGCTTAGTTGGGTACTCTGGGGCCAACGTCCTGACTTTC
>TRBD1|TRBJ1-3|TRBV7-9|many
CASSSTGRGNTIYF
TGTGCCAGCAGCTCGACAGGGAGAGGAAACACCATATATTTT
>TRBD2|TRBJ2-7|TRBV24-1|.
CATSAPGTSGYEQYF
TGTGCCACCAGTGCCCCCGGGACTAGCGGCTACGAGCAGTACTTC
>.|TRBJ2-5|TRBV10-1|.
CASSDRGARGETQYF
TGCGCCAGCAGTGACCGAGGGGCGAGGGGAGAGACCCAGTACTTC
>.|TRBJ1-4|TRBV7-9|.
CASSTGTEWTNEKLFF
TGTGCCAGCAGCACCGGGACCGAATGGACTAATGAAAAACTGTTTTTT
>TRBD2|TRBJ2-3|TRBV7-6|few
CASGRAGTDTQYF
TGTGCCAGCGGGAGGGCCGGAACAGATACGCAGTATTTT
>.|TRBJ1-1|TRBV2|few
CASRVLLGGGTEAFF
TGTGCCAGCAGGGTACTTTTGGGGGGAGGGACTGAAGCTTTCTTT
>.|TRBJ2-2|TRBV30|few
CAWTGGLTGELFF
TGTGCCTGGACAGGGGGGCTTACCGGGGAGCTGTTTTTT
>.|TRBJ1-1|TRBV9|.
CASSETGLNTEAFF
TGTGCCAGCAGCGAAACAGGCCTGAACACTGAAGCTTTCTTT